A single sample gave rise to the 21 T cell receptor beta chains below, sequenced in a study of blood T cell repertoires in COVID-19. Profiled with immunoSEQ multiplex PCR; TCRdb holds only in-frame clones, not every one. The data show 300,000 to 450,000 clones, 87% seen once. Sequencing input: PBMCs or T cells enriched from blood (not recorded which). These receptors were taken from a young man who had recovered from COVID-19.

The CDR3, as DNA: TGTGCCAGCAGCCAGATGGCAGCCCCAGGTGGCTACACCTTC. Its protein is CASSQMAAPGGYTF. V is TRBV3-1 (or the pseudogene TRBV3-2) and J is TRBJ1-2; no reliable D call. This CDR3 has 14 residues. V lost 3 bases and J 7 bases, leaving 15 bases between the germline ends. Per germline, CDR1 LGHDT and CDR2 YNNKEL (reference sequence).

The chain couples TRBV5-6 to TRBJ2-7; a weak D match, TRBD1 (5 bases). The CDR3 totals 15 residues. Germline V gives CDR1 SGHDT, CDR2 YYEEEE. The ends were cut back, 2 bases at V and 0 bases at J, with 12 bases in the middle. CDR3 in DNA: TGTGCCAGCAGCTTTCCGCAGGGCCCCTCCTACGAGCAGTACTTC. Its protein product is CASSFPQGPSYEQYF.

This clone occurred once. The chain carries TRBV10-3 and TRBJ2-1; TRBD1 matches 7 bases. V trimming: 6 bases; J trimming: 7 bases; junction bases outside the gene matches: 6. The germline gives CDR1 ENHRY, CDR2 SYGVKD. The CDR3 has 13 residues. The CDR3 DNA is TGTGCCATCAGGCAGGGGGAAAGTAATGAGCAGTTCTTC. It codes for CAIRQGESNEQFF.

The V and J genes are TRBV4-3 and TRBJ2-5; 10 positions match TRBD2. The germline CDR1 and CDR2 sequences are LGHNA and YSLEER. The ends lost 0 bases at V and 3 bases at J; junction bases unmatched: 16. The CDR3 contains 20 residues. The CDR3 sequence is CASSQDLASGGRVKKETQYF. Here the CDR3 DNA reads TGCGCCAGCAGCCAAGATTTAGCTAGCGGGGGTCGAGTGAAAAAAGAGACCCAGTACTTC.

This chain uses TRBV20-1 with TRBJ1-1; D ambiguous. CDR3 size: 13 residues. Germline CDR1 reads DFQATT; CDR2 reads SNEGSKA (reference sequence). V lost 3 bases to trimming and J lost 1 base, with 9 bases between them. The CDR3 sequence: CSASGRRNTEAFF. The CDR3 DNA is TGCAGTGCTAGTGGTAGGAGGAACACTGAAGCTTTCTTT.

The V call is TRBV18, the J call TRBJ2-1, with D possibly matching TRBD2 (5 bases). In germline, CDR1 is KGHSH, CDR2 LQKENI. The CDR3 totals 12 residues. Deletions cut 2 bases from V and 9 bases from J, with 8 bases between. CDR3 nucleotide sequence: TGTGCCAGCTCACCAATAGAGGGTGAGCAGTTCTTC. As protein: CASSPIEGEQFF.

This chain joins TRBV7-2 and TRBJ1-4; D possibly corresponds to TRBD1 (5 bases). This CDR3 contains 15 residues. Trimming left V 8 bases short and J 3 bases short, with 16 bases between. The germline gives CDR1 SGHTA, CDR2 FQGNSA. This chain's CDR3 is CASRQRGSANEKLFF. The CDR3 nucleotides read TGTGCCAGCCGCCAAAGGGGTTCGGCTAATGAAAAACTGTTTTTT.

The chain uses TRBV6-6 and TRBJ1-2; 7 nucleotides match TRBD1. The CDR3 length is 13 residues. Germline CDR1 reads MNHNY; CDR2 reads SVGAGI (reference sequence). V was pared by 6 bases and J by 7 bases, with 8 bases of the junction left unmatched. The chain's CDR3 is CASRHRDRLGYTF. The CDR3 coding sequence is TGTGCCAGCAGACACCGGGACAGACTTGGCTACACCTTC.

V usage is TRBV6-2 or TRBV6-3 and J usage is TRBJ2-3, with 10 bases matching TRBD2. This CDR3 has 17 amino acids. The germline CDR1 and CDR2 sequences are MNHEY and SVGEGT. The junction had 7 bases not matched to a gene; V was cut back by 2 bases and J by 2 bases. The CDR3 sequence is CASSYPLLAGYTDTQYF. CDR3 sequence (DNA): TGTGCCAGCAGTTACCCTCTACTAGCGGGGTACACAGATACGCAGTATTTT.

The CDR3 reads CASSLPWGQGSPYGYTF. The CDR3 DNA follows: TGTGCCAGTAGTCTACCCTGGGGACAGGGGAGTCCCTATGGCTACACCTTC. This chain joins TRBV19 and TRBJ1-2; the match to TRBD1 covers 10 bases. This CDR3 is 17 amino acids long. V shed 5 bases, J shed 4 bases, and the junction held 13 bases outside the gene matches. The germline V gene encodes CDR1 LNHDA and CDR2 SQIVND (reference sequence).

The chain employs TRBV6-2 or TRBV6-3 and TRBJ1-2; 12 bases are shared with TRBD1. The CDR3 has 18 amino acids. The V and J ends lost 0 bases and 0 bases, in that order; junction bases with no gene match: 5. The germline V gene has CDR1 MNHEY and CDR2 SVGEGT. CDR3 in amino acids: CASSYSRDRGPSNYGYTF. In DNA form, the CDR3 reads TGTGCCAGCAGTTACTCCCGGGACAGGGGGCCCTCTAACTATGGCTACACCTTC.

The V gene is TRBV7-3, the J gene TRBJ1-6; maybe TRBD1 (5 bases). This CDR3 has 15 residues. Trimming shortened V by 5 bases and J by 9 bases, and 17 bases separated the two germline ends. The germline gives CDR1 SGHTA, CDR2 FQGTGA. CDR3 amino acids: CASSPSGGKGSPLHF. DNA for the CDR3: TGTGCCAGCAGCCCTAGCGGGGGGAAGGGTTCACCCCTCCACTTT.

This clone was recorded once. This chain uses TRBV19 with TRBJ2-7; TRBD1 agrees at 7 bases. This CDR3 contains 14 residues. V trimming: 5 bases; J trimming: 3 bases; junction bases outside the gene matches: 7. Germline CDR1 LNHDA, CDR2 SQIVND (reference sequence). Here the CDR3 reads CASSAQGNNYEQYF. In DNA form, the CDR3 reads TGTGCCAGTAGTGCACAGGGGAACAACTACGAGCAGTACTTC.

CDR3 sequence reads: CASMEGPYNEQFF. CDR3 sequence (DNA): TGTGCCAGTATGGAGGGGCCCTACAATGAGCAGTTCTTC. The V and J genes are TRBV19 and TRBJ2-1; D is perhaps TRBD2 (6 bases). Germline V gives CDR1 LNHDA, CDR2 SQIVND (reference sequence). The CDR3 length is 13 residues. Between the trimmed V and J ends, which lost 7 bases and 2 bases, there was a span of 9 bases.

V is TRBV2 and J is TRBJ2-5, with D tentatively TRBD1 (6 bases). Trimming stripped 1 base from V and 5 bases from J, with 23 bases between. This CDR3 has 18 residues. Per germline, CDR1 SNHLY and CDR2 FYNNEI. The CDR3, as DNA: TGTGCCAGCAGTGAAGGAAGAGTGGACAGCTGGAATGGGGAGACCCAGTACTTC. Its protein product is CASSEGRVDSWNGETQYF.

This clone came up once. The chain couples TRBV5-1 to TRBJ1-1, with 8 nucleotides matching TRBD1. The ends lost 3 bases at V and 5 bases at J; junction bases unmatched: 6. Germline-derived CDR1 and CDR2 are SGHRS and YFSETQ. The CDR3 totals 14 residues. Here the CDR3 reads CASSSTGENTEAFF. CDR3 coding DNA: TGCGCCAGCAGCTCGACAGGGGAAAATACTGAAGCTTTCTTT.

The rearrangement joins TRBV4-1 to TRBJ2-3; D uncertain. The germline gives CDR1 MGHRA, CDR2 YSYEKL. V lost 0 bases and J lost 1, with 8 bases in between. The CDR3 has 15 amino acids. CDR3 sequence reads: CASSQDNSRTDTQYF. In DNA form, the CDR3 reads TGCGCCAGCAGCCAAGATAATTCCCGCACAGATACGCAGTATTTT.

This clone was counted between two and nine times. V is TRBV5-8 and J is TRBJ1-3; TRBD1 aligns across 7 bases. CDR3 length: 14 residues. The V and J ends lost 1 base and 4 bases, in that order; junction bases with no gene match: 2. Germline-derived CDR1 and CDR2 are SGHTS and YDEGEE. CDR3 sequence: CASSLRGQGNTIYF. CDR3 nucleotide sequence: TGTGCCAGCAGCTTGAGGGGGCAGGGAAACACCATATATTTT.

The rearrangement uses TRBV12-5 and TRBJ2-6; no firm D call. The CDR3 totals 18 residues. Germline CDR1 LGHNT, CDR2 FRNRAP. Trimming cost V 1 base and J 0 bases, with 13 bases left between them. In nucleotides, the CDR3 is TGTGCTAGTGGTTTGGAAGGCGGTAGGAGCTCTGGGGCCAACGTCCTGACTTTC. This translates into CASGLEGGRSSGANVLTF. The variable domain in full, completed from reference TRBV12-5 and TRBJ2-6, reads DARVTQTPRHKVTEMGQEVTMRCQPILGHNTVFWYRQTMMQGLELLAYFRNRAPLDDSGMPKDRFSAEMPDATLATLKIQPSEPRDSAVYFCASGLEGGRSSGANVLTFGAGSRLTVL.

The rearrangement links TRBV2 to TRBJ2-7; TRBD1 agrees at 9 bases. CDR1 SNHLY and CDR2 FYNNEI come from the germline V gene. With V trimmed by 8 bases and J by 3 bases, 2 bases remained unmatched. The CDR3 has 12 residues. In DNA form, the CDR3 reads TGTGCCAGCTGGACAGGGGTCTACGAGCAGTACTTC. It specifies CASWTGVYEQYF.

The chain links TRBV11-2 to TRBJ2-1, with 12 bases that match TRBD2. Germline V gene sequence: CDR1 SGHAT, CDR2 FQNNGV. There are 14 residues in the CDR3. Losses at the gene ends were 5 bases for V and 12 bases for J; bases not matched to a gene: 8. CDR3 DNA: TGTGCCAGCAGCCCCCGGACTAGCGGGGAGCGGCAGTTCTTC. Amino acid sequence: CASSPRTSGERQFF.